The rows below give T cell receptor beta chains drawn from one sample of a study of cytomegalovirus exposure and HLA in healthy donors. Sequencing was performed with immunoSEQ multiplex PCR; in TCRdb, only in-frame clones are kept and a portion is missing. The table shows about 160,000 clones, with around four fifths occurring only once. The specimen sequenced was PBMCs. Receptor source: a woman in her 30s in good health and CMV-seronegative. CDR3s include the opening cysteine and the closing phenylalanine or tryptophan. The order of the fields is D gene, clone size, V gene, J gene, CDR3 protein, CDR3 DNA. A D gene is named only where the DNA matches it firmly. Clone size is not always given. Where it is, it says once, few, many or a class for expanded clones.

TRBD2,few,TRBV27,TRBJ2-1,CASGGGSSYNEQFF,TGTGCCAGCGGCGGCGGGAGCTCCTACAATGAGCAGTTCTTC
-,-,TRBV29-1,TRBJ1-3,CSGGYSGNTIYF,TGCAGCGGAGGATACTCTGGAAACACCATATATTTT
-,-,TRBV4-2,TRBJ1-2,CASSQEPDMNYGYTF,TGTGCCAGCAGCCAAGAACCAGATATGAACTATGGCTACACCTTC
TRBD2,few,TRBV27,TRBJ2-1,CASSLRAGTSLNSFSYNEQFF,TGTGCCAGCAGCCTCCGGGCTGGGACTAGCCTTAATTCCTTCTCCTACAATGAGCAGTTCTTC
-,few,TRBV7-8,TRBJ2-3,CASSFVGGPTDTQYF,TGTGCCAGCAGCTTTGTCGGGGGGCCTACAGATACGCAGTATTTT
TRBD1,-,TRBV6-5,TRBJ1-2,CASRRNTGVDGYTF,TGTGCCAGCCGAAGGAACACAGGGGTAGATGGCTACACCTTC
-,-,TRBV5-1,TRBJ1-1,CASRPGQNTEAFF,TGCGCCAGCAGACCAGGACAGAACACTGAAGCTTTCTTT
-,few,TRBV10-3,TRBJ2-7,CAISVGLRYEQYF,TGTGCCATCAGTGTGGGGCTTCGCTACGAGCAGTACTTC
TRBD1,-,TRBV5-1,TRBJ1-4,CASNEGTVLNEKLFF,TGCGCCAGCAACGAGGGGACAGTTCTTAATGAAAAACTGTTTTTT
-,few,TRBV19,TRBJ1-5,CATPREGRRSSNQPQHF,TGTGCCACCCCCAGGGAGGGACGGAGAAGTAGCAATCAGCCCCAGCATTTT
-,-,TRBV11-3,TRBJ1-1,CASSPPGVPNTEAFF,TGTGCCAGCAGCCCCCCGGGGGTACCCAACACTGAAGCTTTCTTT
TRBD1,-,TRBV10-3,TRBJ2-3,CASSGWARGYTDTQYF,TGTGCCTCCAGTGGATGGGCCAGGGGGTACACAGATACGCAGTATTTT
-,-,TRBV5-1,TRBJ2-3,CASSSGGGSSTNTQYF,TGCGCCAGCAGCTCCGGAGGTGGGAGTAGCACGAATACGCAGTATTTT
TRBD1,-,TRBV2,TRBJ2-1,CASFPGQVQGEQNEQFF,TGTGCCAGCTTTCCGGGACAGGTTCAAGGGGAACAAAATGAGCAGTTCTTC
-,-,TRBV5-6,TRBJ2-7,CASSSLYEQYF,TGTGCCAGCAGTTCTCTATACGAGCAGTACTTC
TRBD1,-,TRBV2,TRBJ1-1,CASRPGQGEKAFF,TGTGCCAGCAGGCCGGGGCAGGGGGAGAAAGCTTTCTTT
TRBD2,few,TRBV5-1,TRBJ2-1,CASSLAAGGPNEQFF,TGCGCCAGCAGCTTGGCAGCGGGGGGGCCCAATGAGCAGTTCTTC
-,many,TRBV2,TRBJ1-2,CASRGWGDYGYTF,TGTGCCAGCAGAGGGTGGGGGGACTATGGCTACACCTTC
-,-,TRBV15,TRBJ1-1,CATSRDRSGDTEAFF,TGTGCCACCAGCAGAGATCGCTCCGGGGACACTGAAGCTTTCTTT
-,-,TRBV6-6,TRBJ2-7,CASSYGAVPSYEQYF,TGTGCCAGCAGTTACGGGGCAGTACCATCCTACGAGCAGTACTTC
-,-,TRBV19,TRBJ1-3,CASRGRFSGNTIYF,TGTGCCAGTAGGGGCAGGTTCTCTGGAAACACCATATATTTT
-,-,TRBV6-5,TRBJ1-2,CASTTENFYGYTF,TGTGCCAGCACAACAGAGAACTTCTATGGCTACACCTTC
TRBD1,once,TRBV10-3,TRBJ1-2,CAISESRGDRGFNGYTF,TGTGCCATCAGTGAGTCGAGAGGGGACAGGGGTTTTAATGGCTACACCTTC
-,-,TRBV2,TRBJ1-1,CASSEAHPVIWGQTEAFF,TGTGCCAGCAGTGAAGCCCACCCGGTCATTTGGGGGCAAACTGAAGCTTTCTTT
-,-,TRBV28,TRBJ1-1,CASSQVSLLTTEAFF,TGTGCCAGCAGTCAGGTCTCACTCCTTACCACTGAAGCTTTCTTT
-,-,TRBV5-1,TRBJ1-2,CASSLEGGGPGGYTF,TGCGCCAGCAGCTTGGAAGGGGGGGGTCCCGGAGGCTACACCTTC
TRBD1,-,TRBV25-1,TRBJ1-3,CASSLPGGPGNTIYF,TGTGCCAGCAGTCTTCCAGGGGGTCCTGGAAACACCATATATTTT
TRBD1,-,TRBV5-4,TRBJ1-3,CASSPTGGGNTIYF,TGTGCCAGCAGTCCGACAGGGGGCGGAAACACCATATATTTT
TRBD2,once,TRBV4-2,TRBJ2-2,CASSPTSGTGELFF,TGTGCCAGCAGCCCGACTAGCGGTACCGGGGAGCTGTTTTTT
-,-,TRBV6-1,TRBJ2-5,CASSGAGGAAQETQYF,TGTGCCAGCAGTGGGGCCGGCGGGGCTGCACAAGAGACCCAGTACTTC
TRBD1,few,TRBV27,TRBJ2-3,CASSEGQGRQDTQYF,TGTGCCAGCAGTGAGGGACAGGGGAGACAAGATACGCAGTATTTT
-,-,TRBV5-1,TRBJ2-6,CASSFTGTGANVLTF,TGCGCCAGCAGCTTTACCGGGACTGGGGCCAACGTCCTGACTTTC
-,-,TRBV5-4,TRBJ2-2,CASSLRGLRGELFF,TGTGCCAGCAGCTTAAGAGGGCTCAGGGGGGAGCTGTTTTTT
TRBD1,-,TRBV5-1,TRBJ1-5,CASSPGQGASQPQHF,TGCGCCAGCTCCCCGGGACAGGGGGCGAGTCAGCCCCAGCATTTT
-,once,TRBV19,TRBJ1-1,CASSFDSRMNTEAFF,TGTGCCAGTTCCTTCGACAGCCGGATGAACACTGAAGCTTTCTTT
-,-,TRBV5-1,TRBJ1-2,CASSYAATDGYTF,TGCGCCAGCAGTTATGCCGCTACCGATGGCTACACCTTC
-,-,TRBV11-2,TRBJ2-5,CASRDRDFQETQYF,TGTGCCAGCAGGGATCGGGACTTCCAAGAGACCCAGTACTTC
-,-,TRBV28,TRBJ1-6,CASSSRVPALHF,TGTGCCAGCAGTTCCAGGGTTCCGGCCCTCCACTTT
TRBD2,few,TRBV2,TRBJ2-3,CASSERGGAPDTQYF,TGTGCCAGCAGTGAGCGCGGGGGGGCTCCAGATACGCAGTATTTT
-,-,TRBV4-2,TRBJ2-2,CASAPLGPYTGELFF,TGTGCCAGCGCCCCCCTTGGGCCGTACACCGGGGAGCTGTTTTTT
-,once,TRBV5-1,TRBJ1-5,CASSPTGLNNQPQHF,TGCGCCAGCAGCCCGACAGGACTGAACAATCAGCCCCAGCATTTT
TRBD2,few,TRBV13,TRBJ2-3,CASSLPAGGPFTDTQYF,TGTGCCAGCAGCTTACCAGCGGGGGGGCCGTTCACAGATACGCAGTATTTT
TRBD1,-,TRBV5-6,TRBJ1-5,CASSLYGTGIDQPQHF,TGTGCCAGCAGCTTGTACGGGACAGGGATTGATCAGCCCCAGCATTTT
-,few,TRBV18,TRBJ1-3,CASSPRESGLGNTIYF,TGTGCCAGCTCACCAAGGGAGTCCGGGCTCGGAAACACCATATATTTT
-,-,TRBV2,TRBJ1-3,CASSAPPGDGNTIYF,TGTGCCAGCAGTGCCCCACCGGGGGATGGAAACACCATATATTTT
-,-,TRBV30,TRBJ1-1,CAWVPMRGLFTEAFF,TGTGCCTGGGTTCCCATGCGGGGTCTGTTCACTGAAGCTTTCTTT